Each of the 11 T cell receptor beta chains below was sequenced from the same sample in a study of PD-1 blockade in classical Hodgkin lymphoma. The protocol was immunoSEQ multiplex PCR, while the TCRdb copy is restricted to in-frame clones and leaves out a portion. This sample has fewer than 30,000 clones, with 78% found just once. All patients relapsed after autologous stem cell transplantation, and brentuximab vedotin exposure varied. Sequencing was performed on peripheral blood mononuclear cells (PBMCs), taken before the second cycle of nivolumab. The receptors shown here come from a human donor with classical Hodgkin lymphoma.

This chain uses TRBV5-4 with TRBJ1-1; D ambiguous. V was pared by 0 bases and J by 1 base, with 7 bases between. The CDR3 totals 14 residues. Germline V gene data show CDR1 as SGHNT and CDR2 as YYREEE (reference sequence). This CDR3 reads CASSLEAGNTEAFF. The CDR3, as DNA: TGTGCCAGCAGCTTGGAGGCAGGGAACACTGAAGCTTTCTTT.

CDR3 sequence: CASSLSRDSTGDTQYF. DNA of the CDR3: TGCGCCAGCAGCTTGTCCCGGGACTCTACTGGAGATACGCAGTATTTT. The V and J genes are TRBV5-1 and TRBJ2-3; D may be TRBD2 (6 bases). The V gene lost 1 base and the J gene lost 5 bases, with 17 bases spanning the gap. From germline, CDR1 is SGHRS and CDR2 YFSETQ. The CDR3 sequence is 16 residues long.

This clone appeared a few times. The chain has TRBV2 and TRBJ2-7, with D unresolved. CDR1 and CDR2 from the germline V gene are SNHLY and FYNNEI. V lost 2 bases, J lost 8 bases, and 16 bases lay in between. The CDR3 contains 14 residues. CDR3 amino acids: CASSEITGGAQQYF. The CDR3 nucleotides read TGTGCCAGCAGTGAAATAACCGGCGGTGCCCAGCAGTACTTC.

The chain has TRBV18 and TRBJ2-5; possible D gene TRBD1, 6 bases. This CDR3 is 16 amino acids long. Germline lookup yields CDR1 KGHSH and CDR2 LQKENI. Trimming cost V 0 bases and J 0 bases, with 11 bases left between them. For the CDR3, the DNA is TGTGCCAGCTCACCACCGAGAGGGACACACCAAGAGACCCAGTACTTC. Translated: CASSPPRGTHQETQYF. Variable domain in full (rest from reference TRBV18 and TRBJ2-5): NAGVMQNPRHLVRRRGQEARLRCSPMKGHSHVYWYRQLPEEGLKFMVYLQKENIIDESGMPKERFSAEFPKEGPSILRIQQVVRGDSAAYFCASSPPRGTHQETQYFGPGTRLLVL.

This rearrangement joins TRBV7-9 to TRBJ1-2; 9 nucleotides line up with TRBD1. The V segment lost 4 bases and the J segment 8 bases; nucleotides outside the gene matches: 5. Germline V gives CDR1 SEHNR, CDR2 FQNEAQ (reference sequence). This CDR3 spans 13 amino acids. For the CDR3, the DNA is TGTGCCAGCAGCTATGGGACAGGGAAAGGCTACACCTTC. Protein product: CASSYGTGKGYTF.

This rearrangement joins TRBV18 to TRBJ2-7; TRBD2 matches 12 bases. The CDR3 consists of 15 residues. The V gene end was trimmed by 6 bases and the J gene end by 1 base; junction bases not matched to a gene: 4. The V gene's germline CDR1 is KGHSH and CDR2 LQKENI. CDR3 nucleotide sequence: TGTGCCAGCTCGGCCGGGACTAGCGGGTCCTACGAGCAGTACTTC. Encoded protein: CASSAGTSGSYEQYF.

V is TRBV6-5 and J is TRBJ2-7, with D unresolved. The V and J ends lost 4 bases and 3 bases respectively, with 10 bases between them. Germline V CDR1 and CDR2: MNHEY, SVGAGI. The CDR3 runs 13 residues. The CDR3 is CASSLDVSYEQYF. For the CDR3, the DNA is TGTGCCAGCAGTTTGGACGTCAGCTACGAGCAGTACTTC.

V and J are TRBV28 and TRBJ2-2; the match to TRBD2 covers 12 bases. Germline CDR1 MDHEN, CDR2 SYDVKM. The CDR3 loop spans 15 amino acids. The V gene end was trimmed by 5 bases and the J gene end by 6 bases; junction bases not matched to a gene: 4. The CDR3 DNA follows: TGTGCCAGCAGTCCTCGACTAGCGGGGGCCGGGGAGCTGTTTTTT. It encodes CASSPRLAGAGELFF.

The chain combines TRBV6-6 with TRBJ1-1, with 8 positions matching TRBD1. CDR1 and CDR2 (germline): MNHNY, SVGAGI (reference sequence). This CDR3 spans 14 amino acids. V lost 5 bases and J lost 10; bases outside the gene matches: 12. CDR3 in amino acids: CASSPFLPQGAAFF. CDR3 DNA sequence: TGTGCCAGCAGTCCCTTCCTCCCCCAGGGGGCAGCTTTCTTT.

This clone was counted a few times. This chain connects TRBV7-9 to TRBJ1-1, with unresolved D. V lost 2 bases to trimming and J lost 7 bases, with 11 bases between them. Germline V gene sequence: CDR1 SEHNR, CDR2 FQNEAQ (reference sequence). The CDR3 totals 13 residues. This CDR3 is CASSLTGIDEAFF. In nucleotides, the CDR3 is TGTGCCAGCAGCTTAACCGGAATCGATGAAGCTTTCTTT.

This clone was found a few times. The V call is TRBV4-3, the J call TRBJ1-2; D possibly corresponds to TRBD1 (5 bases). CDR1 is LGHNA, CDR2 YSLEER, per germline. V gave up 0 bases and J gave up 5 bases, with 16 bases separating them. The CDR3 sequence is 16 residues long. This CDR3 is CASSQERRGVGYGYTF. The CDR3 DNA follows: TGCGCCAGCAGCCAAGAAAGGAGAGGGGTTGGTTATGGCTACACCTTC.